This T cell receptor (beta chain) was identified in a study of blood T cell repertoires in COVID-19. V gave up 5 bases and J gave up 4 bases, with 9 bases separating them. The CDR3 runs to 14 residues. The germline CDR1 and CDR2 sequences are LGHDT and YNNKEL (reference sequence). In the source study's methods: From reference gene primer amplification, estimates of nucleated cell counts were derived. The data were produced by immunoSEQ multiplex PCR, yet TCRdb's version contains in-frame clones alone and is incomplete. V and J calls and clone size follow that table, whereas D and trimming were derived from the DNA. The sample records some 150,000 clones, more than 65% being singletons.

The gene calls are TRBV3-1 (or the pseudogene TRBV3-2) and TRBJ2-6, with a weak D call TRBD1 (5 bases). This TCR was sampled from a woman aged 45-65 years in a cohort sampled during active or convalescent COVID-19. Input material: peripheral blood. DNA for the CDR3: TGTGCCAGCAGCGAACAGGCCGGGGCCAACGTCCTGACTTTC. This gives the protein CASSEQAGANVLTF.